This TCR beta chain was sequenced in a study of shared clonotypes between healthy human individuals. Overall study: Per donor, three plates held CD4 naive cells, three held CD4 memory, two held CD8 naive and one held CD8 memory.

Germline CDR1 reads SGHRS; CDR2 reads YFSETQ. The V end lost 2 bases, the J end lost 4 bases, and 12 bases lay between the germline ends. The CDR3 is 15 amino acids. This table comes from immunoSEQ multiplex PCR, and its TCRdb copy is limited to in-frame clones, with some not included. Of under 1,900,000 clones in the sample, approximately 98.5% were seen once. The rearrangement links TRBV5-1 to TRBJ1-4; D is possibly TRBD1 (6 bases). The specimen sequenced was naive CD4+ T cells sorted from blood. This sample's subset: CD45RA+ positively selected. The receptor's source is a man aged 30 to 39 in good health. The CDR3 is CASSFNRAHNEKLFF. The CDR3 DNA reads TGCGCCAGCAGCTTTAACAGGGCTCATAATGAAAAACTGTTTTTT.